Presented here are 22 T cell receptor beta chains from one specimen sequenced in a study of human T cells and chemical hapten exposure. TCRdb re-analysed the RACE reads in MiXCR, keeping a single row per CDR3 protein. The sample has roughly 34,000 distinct CDR3 sequences, under 13% seen once; the top ten hold 27%. Time point of the sample: pre-sensitization, week 0. Stated treatment: therapeutic diphenylcyclopropenone sensitization with weekly scalp DPC. The study extracted total RNA from unfractionated whole blood. The material sequenced was whole blood, taken in connection with sensitization to the hapten diphenylcyclopropenone (DPC). The receptors come from a man aged 50 or older with alopecia areata. Some clones in this sample may be carry-over from other donors' samples.

The rearrangement joins TRBV7-9 to TRBJ2-2; TRBD1 matches at 8 bases. Germline trimming cut 3 bases from V and 0 bases from J; bases unmatched to any gene: 3. This CDR3 region has 16 residues. Germline CDR1 SEHNR, CDR2 FQNEAQ (reference sequence). This CDR3 is CASSLAGGPNTGELFF. In nucleotides, the CDR3 is TGTGCCAGCAGCTTGGCAGGGGGCCCGAACACCGGGGAGCTGTTTTTT.

This clonotype was picked up many times. This chain joins TRBV27 and TRBJ1-2; D is uncertain. Germline loops: CDR1 MNHEY, CDR2 SMNVEV (reference sequence). This CDR3 is 13 amino acids long. V was shortened by 2 bases and J by 5 bases, with 9 bases between the two germline ends. CDR3 sequence (DNA): TGTGCCAGCAGTTTAACGAGGTCGTATGGCTACACCTTC. Translating it yields CASSLTRSYGYTF.

The CDR3 is CASSRDSGSSYEQYF. The CDR3 DNA follows: TGTGCCAGCAGCCGGGACAGTGGAAGCTCCTACGAGCAGTACTTC. The rearrangement links TRBV5-4 to TRBJ2-7, with TRBD1 identical over 7 bases. Trimming took 4 bases from V and 0 from J; bases not matched to a gene: 7. Looked up from germline, CDR1 is SGHNT and CDR2 is YYREEE (reference sequence). The length of the CDR3 is 15 residues.

The chain combines TRBV15 with TRBJ2-1; 8 nucleotides align to TRBD2. Germline V gene data show CDR1 as LNHNV and CDR2 as YYDKDF (reference sequence). The junction had 7 bases not matched to a gene; V was cut back by 3 bases and J by 0 bases. The CDR3 length is 17 residues. CDR3 residues: CATSRESSGRSYNEQFF. CDR3 in DNA: TGTGCCACCAGCAGGGAATCTAGCGGGCGCTCCTACAATGAGCAGTTCTTC.

This clonotype was found many times. This rearrangement joins TRBV7-8 to TRBJ1-6, with a weak D call TRBD1 (5 bases). Trimming shortened V by 2 bases and J by 5 bases, and 13 bases separated the two germline ends. The CDR3 spans 16 residues. In germline, CDR1 is SGHVS, CDR2 FQNEAQ. DNA of the CDR3: TGTGCCAGCAGCTTATATGAGGGGAGGCATAATTCACCCCTCCACTTT. It is translated as CASSLYEGRHNSPLHF.

This clonotype was counted many times. The chain recombines TRBV6-2 or TRBV6-3 with TRBJ2-5; possibly TRBD2 for D (5 bases). Germline lookup yields CDR1 MNHEY and CDR2 SVGEGT. V was trimmed by 2 bases and J by 5 bases, leaving 6 bases between them. The CDR3 totals 12 residues. CDR3 residues: CASSYQRETQYF. CDR3 bases: TGTGCCAGCAGTTACCAGCGGGAGACCCAGTACTTC.

This clonotype was observed at least ten times. The chain recombines TRBV10-3 with TRBJ2-3; TRBD1 matches at 8 bases. V was clipped by 0 bases and J by 0 bases; unmatched bases: 5. Germline V gene sequence: CDR1 ENHRY, CDR2 SYGVKD. This CDR3 is built from 17 residues. The CDR3 region has the DNA TGTGCCATCAGTGAGTCTAGGACAGGGCCGAGCACAGATACGCAGTATTTT. Translating gives CAISESRTGPSTDTQYF.

This clonotype was seen many times. The chain couples TRBV11-2 to TRBJ2-7; 7 bases are shared with TRBD1. Losses at the gene ends were 4 bases for V and 5 bases for J; bases not matched to a gene: 5. This CDR3 region has 13 residues. CDR1 is SGHAT, CDR2 FQNNGV, per germline. Written as DNA, the CDR3 is TGTGCCAGCAGCTCGACAGGGTCCCACGAGCAGTACTTC. Translation gives CASSSTGSHEQYF.

This clonotype has ten or more counts. The rearrangement uses TRBV24-1 and TRBJ2-1, with 14 bases fitting TRBD2. V was clipped by 4 bases and J by 12 bases; unmatched bases: 7. Germline CDR1 KGHDR, CDR2 SFDVKD. CDR3 length: 15 amino acids. In DNA, the CDR3 is TGTGCCACCAGTGAACCAGGGACTAGCGGGAGTGGGCAGTTCTTC. It specifies CATSEPGTSGSGQFF.

This clonotype has a count of ten or more. The V gene is TRBV5-4, the J gene TRBJ2-1; TRBD2 agrees at 7 bases. Germline V gene data show CDR1 as SGHNT and CDR2 as YYREEE (reference sequence). V was clipped by 4 bases and J by 6 bases; unmatched bases: 4. The CDR3 length is 13 residues. CDR3 protein: CASSGGLGNEQFF. The CDR3 DNA sequence: TGTGCCAGCAGCGGCGGACTAGGCAATGAGCAGTTCTTC.

The rearrangement links TRBV7-2 to TRBJ2-1, with D perhaps TRBD2 (6 bases). The CDR3 length is 16 residues. Trimming removed 4 bases at V and 0 bases at J, with 13 bases between. CDR1 and CDR2 from the germline V gene are SGHTA and FQGNSA. The CDR3 reads CASSWKYGSSYNEQFF. The DNA for the CDR3 is TGTGCCAGCAGCTGGAAGTACGGGAGCTCCTACAATGAGCAGTTCTTC.

This clonotype showed up many times. The rearrangement uses TRBV7-9 and TRBJ2-1; D is perhaps TRBD2 (5 bases). V lost 4 bases, J lost 0 bases, and 10 bases lay in between. Germline CDR1 reads SEHNR; CDR2 reads FQNEAQ (reference sequence). The CDR3 covers 15 residues. The CDR3 protein is CASSSERSSYNEQFF. DNA for the CDR3: TGTGCCAGCAGCTCGGAGCGGAGCTCCTACAATGAGCAGTTCTTC.

This clonotype was found a few times. This chain links TRBV5-4 with TRBJ2-7; D gene unclear. The CDR3 consists of 14 residues. CDR1 is SGHNT and CDR2 is YYREEE in the germline V gene (reference sequence). Trimming took off 0 bases at V and 0 bases at J, with 7 bases between the two ends. CDR3 loop: CASSLDHRSYEQYF. The DNA for the CDR3 is TGTGCCAGCAGCTTGGATCACCGCTCCTACGAGCAGTACTTC.

In this sample, this clonotype turned up many times. The chain links TRBV6-2 or TRBV6-3 to TRBJ2-3; D is tentatively TRBD1 or TRBD2 (5 bases each). V lost 6 bases, J lost 4 bases, and 17 bases lay in between. This CDR3 contains 15 residues. CDR1 and CDR2 from the germline V gene are MNHEY and SVGEGT. The CDR3 DNA follows: TGTGCCAGCAGCACCGGGACCCTGGAACCAGATACGCAGTATTTT. Translating it yields CASSTGTLEPDTQYF.

This clonotype was detected ten times or more. The chain carries TRBV5-1 and TRBJ2-1; 11 nucleotides match TRBD2. The CDR3 spans 17 residues. Germline CDR1 SGHRS, CDR2 YFSETQ. V dropped 4 bases and J dropped 0; count of bases not matched to a gene: 6. This CDR3 is CASSMLAGGSSYNEQFF. CDR3 in DNA: TGCGCCAGCAGCATGTTAGCGGGGGGGAGCTCCTACAATGAGCAGTTCTTC.

This clonotype was seen ten or more times. This chain links TRBV20-1 with TRBJ2-1; possibly TRBD1 for D (5 bases). The V gene's germline CDR1 is DFQATT and CDR2 SNEGSKA (reference sequence). The CDR3 has 13 residues. V dropped 7 bases and J dropped 7 bases, with 17 bases sitting between them. As DNA, the CDR3 is TGCAGTGGTCACCAGGGTTTGAGAAATGAGCAGTTCTTC. This encodes CSGHQGLRNEQFF.

The chain combines TRBV29-1 with TRBJ2-1; D may be TRBD1 (6 bases). The ends were cut back, 0 bases at V and 1 base at J, with 13 bases in the middle. The germline V gene encodes CDR1 SQVTM and CDR2 ANQGSEA. This CDR3 is built from 16 residues. CDR3 loop: CSVEDQDRKSYNEQFF. CDR3 DNA sequence: TGCAGCGTTGAAGATCAGGACAGAAAATCCTACAATGAGCAGTTCTTC.

This clonotype was counted many times. This sequence joins TRBV10-1 and TRBJ2-3; D not resolved. V shed 10 bases and J shed 0 bases, with 11 bases lying between them. This CDR3 is 13 amino acids long. Germline V lookup: CDR1 WNHNN, CDR2 SYGVQD (reference sequence). The CDR3 DNA is TGCGCCACCAGACCCGGTAGCACAGATACGCAGTATTTT. Translating it yields CATRPGSTDTQYF.

This clonotype has just a few counts. This rearrangement joins TRBV28 to TRBJ2-7, with D perhaps matching TRBD1 or TRBD2 (5 bases each). V was trimmed by 6 bases and J by 3 bases, leaving 18 bases between them. This CDR3 has 15 amino acids. Per the germline V gene, CDR1 is MDHEN and CDR2 is SYDVKM. CDR3 protein: CASRGSVGGGYEQYF. CDR3 bases: TGTGCCAGCAGGGGCTCAGTTGGGGGTGGCTACGAGCAGTACTTC.

In its sample, this clonotype was seen many times. The V call is TRBV14, the J call TRBJ2-7, with D possibly TRBD2 on 5 matching bases. In germline, CDR1 is SGHDN, CDR2 FVKESK. Trimming removed 4 bases at V and 4 bases at J, with 5 bases between. The CDR3 runs 11 residues. Written as DNA, the CDR3 is TGTGCCAGCAGCCCGGGGTACGAGCAGTACTTC. Translation gives CASSPGYEQYF. The full variable domain, rest sourced from reference TRBV14 and TRBJ2-7, is EAGVTQFPSHSVIEKGQTVTLRCDPISGHDNLYWYRRVMGKEIKFLLHFVKESKQDESGMPNNRFLAERTGGTYSTLKVQPAELEDSGVYFCASSPGYEQYFGPGTRLTVT.

This clonotype was seen just once. One base away lies a much larger clone, so this may be a sequencing read error. V gene TRBV29-1 combines with J gene TRBJ1-2; 9 nucleotides agree with TRBD1. The V gene's germline CDR1 is SQVTM and CDR2 ANQGSEA. The length of the CDR3 is 11 residues. Unmatched junction bases numbered 4, after V lost 6 bases and J lost 8 bases. Written as DNA, the CDR3 is TGCAGCGTGGGGACAGGGAAAGGCTACACCTTC. It codes for CSVGTGKGYTF.

The chain recombines TRBV11-1 with TRBJ2-5; 7 bases are shared with TRBD1. CDR3 size: 15 residues. With 5 bases clipped from V and 0 bases from J, the junction kept 6 bases outside the gene matches. The germline V gene has CDR1 SGHAT and CDR2 FQDESV (reference sequence). CDR3 amino acids: CASSRDSRYQETQYF. CDR3 in DNA: TGTGCCAGCAGCCGGGACAGCCGGTACCAAGAGACCCAGTACTTC. The full variable domain, its missing parts supplied by reference TRBV11-1 and TRBJ2-5, is EAEVAQSPRYKITEKSQAVAFWCDPISGHATLYWYRQILGQGPELLVQFQDESVVDDSQLPKDRFSAERLKGVDSTLKIQPAELGDSAMYLCASSRDSRYQETQYFGPGTRLLVL.